The 5 T cell receptor beta chains given below trace back to one sample, sequenced in a study of T cell responses to AZD1222 COVID-19 vaccine. Some clones are missing from TCRdb's copy, which holds only in-frame ones; the method was immunoSEQ multiplex PCR. The sample yields about 82,000 clones, 90% seen once. The material was peripheral blood, obtained on day 0 of AZD1222 vaccination. The receptors come from an adult in good health.

The chain employs TRBV6-6 and TRBJ2-2; D is possibly TRBD1 (5 bases). Germline lookup yields CDR1 MNHNY and CDR2 SVGAGI (reference sequence). This CDR3 comprises 15 residues. The germline V and J ends were trimmed by 4 bases and 4 bases, with 13 bases remaining between them. CDR3 loop: CASSWGPLGTGELFF. CDR3 in DNA: TGTGCCAGCAGTTGGGGCCCCCTGGGCACCGGGGAGCTGTTTTTT.

This rearrangement joins TRBV10-3 to TRBJ1-5, with TRBD1 matching 9 bases. The CDR3 runs to 15 residues. Germline-derived CDR1 and CDR2 are ENHRY and SYGVKD. After removal of 6 bases from V and 2 bases from J, the junction contained 5 bases not matched to a gene. The CDR3 DNA follows: TGTGCCATCAGCCGGGGACAGGGCGGCAATCAGCCCCAGCATTTT. It encodes CAISRGQGGNQPQHF.

The chain employs TRBV11-2 and TRBJ1-4, with unresolved D. CDR1 is SGHAT and CDR2 is FQNNGV in the germline V gene. V gave up 0 bases and J gave up 0 bases, with 8 bases separating them. The CDR3 is made up of 16 amino acids. This CDR3 reads CASSLDVGSTNEKLFF. The DNA of the CDR3 is TGTGCCAGCAGCTTAGACGTCGGGTCAACTAATGAAAAACTGTTTTTT.

The rearrangement links TRBV5-4 to TRBJ1-6; 7 bases align to TRBD1. Germline trimming cut 3 bases from V and 6 bases from J; bases unmatched to any gene: 3. The germline CDR1 and CDR2 sequences are SGHNT and YYREEE (reference sequence). The length of the CDR3 is 14 residues. CDR3 sequence reads: CASSSTGPNSPLHF. Written as DNA, the CDR3 is TGTGCCAGCAGCTCGACAGGGCCTAATTCACCCCTCCACTTT.

The chain recombines TRBV6-5 with TRBJ1-5, with 7 bases identical to TRBD1. The CDR3 is made up of 15 amino acids. The germline gives CDR1 MNHEY, CDR2 SVGAGI. V dropped 5 bases and J dropped 1; count of bases not matched to a gene: 5. DNA of the CDR3: TGTGCCAGCAGTCGAGGGGGCCGGAGCAATCAGCCCCAGCATTTT. Its protein is CASSRGGRSNQPQHF.